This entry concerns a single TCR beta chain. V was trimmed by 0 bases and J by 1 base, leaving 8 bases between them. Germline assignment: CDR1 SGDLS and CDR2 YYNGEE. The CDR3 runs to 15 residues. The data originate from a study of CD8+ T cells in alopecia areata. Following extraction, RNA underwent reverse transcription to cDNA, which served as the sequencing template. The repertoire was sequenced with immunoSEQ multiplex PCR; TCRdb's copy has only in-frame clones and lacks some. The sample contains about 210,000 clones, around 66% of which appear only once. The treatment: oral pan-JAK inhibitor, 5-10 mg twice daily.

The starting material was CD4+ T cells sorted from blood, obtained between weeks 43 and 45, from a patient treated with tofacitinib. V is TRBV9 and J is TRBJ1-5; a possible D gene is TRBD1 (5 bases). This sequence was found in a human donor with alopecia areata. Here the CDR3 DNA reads TGTGCCAGCAGCGTAGCGGGGGAAAGCAATCAGCCCCAGCATTTT. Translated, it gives CASSVAGESNQPQHF.